The text below deals with one T cell receptor (beta chain). The CDR3 is made up of 15 amino acids. Trimming removed 8 bases from V and 0 bases from J; junction bases left unmatched: 7. Germline V lookup: CDR1 MNHEY, CDR2 SMNVEV (reference sequence). The data are from a study of glioma-infiltrating T cells after dendritic cell vaccination. Blood PBMC samples: pre-vaccination, two weeks post third vaccination, and at tumor progression. Libraries were prepared by immunoSEQ multiplex PCR; TCRdb keeps only in-frame clonotypes and omits some of them. The profile shows fewer than 85,000 clones, almost 85% of them singletons.

The material sequenced was blood, taken before dendritic cell vaccination. This chain joins TRBV27 and TRBJ2-1, with TRBD2 matching 7 bases. The TCR comes from a human donor with glioblastoma. The CDR3 region has the DNA TGTGCCAGCGGCGTCGGGGGGAGCTCCTACAATGAGCAGTTCTTC. The encoded protein is CASGVGGSSYNEQFF.